Below are 25 T cell receptor beta chains sequenced from a single sample in a study of shared clonotypes between healthy human individuals. Generated by immunoSEQ multiplex PCR, the TCRdb table keeps only in-frame clones and is missing some. This table holds some 790,000 clones, 55% to 75% found once. Sequencing was carried out using memory CD4+ T cells sorted from blood. The subset here: CD45RA-negative fraction. The receptor source for this set is a woman in her thirties in good health.

The chain recombines TRBV27 with TRBJ1-1; TRBD1 agrees at 8 bases. The V segment lost 7 bases and the J segment 0 bases; nucleotides outside the gene matches: 7. The CDR3 is 15 amino acids. CDR1 is MNHEY, CDR2 SMNVEV, per germline (reference sequence). The CDR3 DNA reads TGTGCCAGCAAGCCTCGGGACAGGATGAACACTGAAGCTTTCTTT. As protein: CASKPRDRMNTEAFF.

The rearrangement uses TRBV10-1 and TRBJ1-4; D uncertain. CDR3 length: 17 residues. Trimming shortened V by 0 bases and J by 5 bases, and 16 bases separated the two germline ends. Germline assignment: CDR1 WNHNN and CDR2 SYGVQD (reference sequence). CDR3 residues: CASSESTLVRTNEKLFF. The CDR3 bases are TGCGCCAGCAGTGAGTCGACGTTGGTCAGGACGAATGAAAAACTGTTTTTT.

The chain uses TRBV9 and TRBJ2-3; a possible D gene is TRBD1 (7 bases). Germline CDR1 reads SGDLS; CDR2 reads YYNGEE. Deletions cut 2 bases from V and 6 bases from J, with 22 bases between. There are 17 residues in the CDR3. The CDR3 DNA reads TGTGCCAGCAGCGTCAGGGGGGCGACCCAGCTGTGGGATACGCAGTATTTT. Amino acids: CASSVRGATQLWDTQYF. Looking up the rest from reference TRBV9 and TRBJ2-3 gives the full variable domain: DSGVTQTPKHLITATGQRVTLRCSPRSGDLSVYWYQQSLDQGLQFLIQYYNGEERAKGNILERFSAQQFPDLHSELNLSSLELGDSALYFCASSVRGATQLWDTQYFGPGTRLTVL.

This sequence joins TRBV6-1 and TRBJ2-7; D is tentatively TRBD1 or TRBD2 (5 bases each). This CDR3 comprises 15 residues. V was cut by 2 bases and J by 2 bases, with 13 bases left in between. Germline lookup yields CDR1 MNHNS and CDR2 SASEGT. The CDR3 nucleotides are TGTGCCAGCAGTGAAAGTGGGGGAGTTACCTACGAGCAGTACTTC. As protein: CASSESGGVTYEQYF.

The chain recombines TRBV9 with TRBJ1-2; D gene unclear. CDR1 and CDR2 (germline): SGDLS, YYNGEE. The CDR3 is made up of 15 amino acids. V was shortened by 1 base and J by 6 bases, with 16 bases between the two germline ends. CDR3 DNA sequence: TGTGCCAGCAGCGTAAACAGTCTTGGGAGGGATGGCTACACCTTC. This encodes CASSVNSLGRDGYTF.

This chain joins TRBV2 and TRBJ1-1, with D maybe TRBD1 (5 bases). Looked up from germline, CDR1 is SNHLY and CDR2 is FYNNEI. V lost 2 bases and J lost 1, with 11 bases in between. This CDR3 is built from 15 residues. CDR3 residues: CASSEPSRGNTEAFF. The CDR3, as DNA: TGTGCCAGCAGTGAACCTTCGAGGGGGAACACTGAAGCTTTCTTT.

This clone was found a few times. This rearrangement joins TRBV5-1 to TRBJ1-1; D is undetermined. The germline CDR1 and CDR2 sequences are SGHRS and YFSETQ. This CDR3 region has 14 residues. Trimming took off 2 bases at V and 8 bases at J, with 16 bases between the two ends. The CDR3 DNA sequence: TGCGCCAGCAGCTTAGACCGGAGCCCAACAGAAGCTTTCTTT. It specifies CASSLDRSPTEAFF.

V gene TRBV28 combines with J gene TRBJ2-1, with D unresolved. The V gene lost 2 bases and the J gene lost 0 bases, with 11 bases spanning the gap. From germline, CDR1 is MDHEN and CDR2 SYDVKM. The CDR3 contains 16 residues. CDR3 coding DNA: TGTGCCAGCAGTTTAGGCGGCTTTAGCTCCTACAATGAGCAGTTCTTC. Its protein is CASSLGGFSSYNEQFF.

The chain recombines TRBV14 with TRBJ2-7; D may be TRBD2 (6 bases). Germline V gene sequence: CDR1 SGHDN, CDR2 FVKESK. The V end was cut by 4 bases, the J end by 1 base, with 14 bases between. The CDR3 covers 15 residues. The CDR3: CASSLRGSPSYEQYF. CDR3 coding DNA: TGTGCCAGCAGCCTTCGGGGGAGCCCTTCCTACGAGCAGTACTTC.

This clone showed up just a few times. This sequence joins TRBV28 and TRBJ2-2; 7 bases line up with TRBD2. V dropped 7 bases and J dropped 0; count of bases not matched to a gene: 5. The CDR3 contains 15 residues. Germline CDR1 MDHEN, CDR2 SYDVKM. DNA for the CDR3: TGTGCCAGCATCTTTAGCGGGCCGAACACCGGGGAGCTGTTTTTT. It yields the protein CASIFSGPNTGELFF.

The rearrangement uses TRBV28 and TRBJ2-7, with 7 positions matching TRBD2. Germline V gene lookup returns CDR1 MDHEN and CDR2 SYDVKM. After removal of 10 bases from V and 1 base from J, the junction contained 7 bases not matched to a gene. The CDR3 totals 13 residues. The CDR3 nucleotides are TGTGCCACTTCGAGCGGGGAGTCCTACGAGCAGTACTTC. Protein sequence: CATSSGESYEQYF.

The rearrangement links TRBV28 to TRBJ1-2; 10 nucleotides align to TRBD1. V dropped 3 bases and J dropped 3; count of bases not matched to a gene: 10. The CDR3 contains 17 residues. CDR1 MDHEN and CDR2 SYDVKM come from the germline V gene. The CDR3 loop is CASSLTGTGVGHYGYTF. CDR3 DNA: TGTGCCAGCAGTTTGACAGGGACAGGGGTAGGACACTATGGCTACACCTTC.

In this sample, this clone turned up many times. V usage is TRBV19 and J usage is TRBJ2-7; D possibly matches TRBD1 or TRBD2 (5 bases each). The V end was cut by 7 bases, the J end by 6 bases, with 13 bases between. The germline CDR1 and CDR2 sequences are LNHDA and SQIVND (reference sequence). The CDR3 runs 12 residues. CDR3: CASKPAGGEQYF. The DNA of the CDR3 is TGTGCCAGTAAGCCTGCTGGGGGCGAGCAGTACTTC.

This clone has a single count. The rearrangement uses TRBV6-6 and TRBJ1-3; TRBD1 might be the D (6 bases). This CDR3 spans 14 amino acids. Per the germline V gene, CDR1 is MNHNY and CDR2 is SVGAGI (reference sequence). Trimming took off 10 bases at V and 4 bases at J, with 17 bases between the two ends. This CDR3 reads CATKTGGAGNTIYF. The CDR3 coding sequence is TGTGCCACCAAAACGGGGGGGGCGGGAAACACCATATATTTT.

The chain joins TRBV28 to TRBJ1-2; D call uncertain. The CDR3 length is 15 residues. Trimming pared 6 bases from V and 0 bases from J, leaving 14 bases between. In germline, CDR1 is MDHEN, CDR2 SYDVKM. The CDR3 loop is CASRLPRTANYGYTF. The CDR3 bases are TGTGCCAGCAGGCTCCCCAGGACGGCTAACTATGGCTACACCTTC.

The V and J genes are TRBV7-8 and TRBJ2-5; D is ambiguous. Trimming took 1 base from V and 4 from J, leaving 10 bases between them. The CDR3 runs 14 residues. Germline CDR1 SGHVS, CDR2 FQNEAQ. This chain's CDR3 is CASSLVAGGETQYF. CDR3 sequence (DNA): TGTGCCAGCAGCTTAGTAGCTGGCGGAGAGACCCAGTACTTC.

The CDR3 DNA reads TGTGCCAGCTCACCAAGGACAGGGGGCCCAATTGAGACCCAGTACTTC. As protein: CASSPRTGGPIETQYF. The chain uses TRBV18 and TRBJ2-5; 11 bases are a match to TRBD1. V was pared by 2 bases and J by 5 bases, with 7 bases of the junction left unmatched. The CDR3 extends over 16 amino acids. The germline V gene has CDR1 KGHSH and CDR2 LQKENI.

On this clone: In the same sample, other DNA sequences code for this CDR3. This chain joins TRBV19 and TRBJ1-2; D remains unclear. V shed 5 bases and J shed 1 base, with 8 bases lying between them. The CDR3 runs to 13 residues. The germline CDR1 and CDR2 sequences are LNHDA and SQIVND (reference sequence). The CDR3 coding sequence is TGTGCCAGTAGTCGGACCGATAACTATGGCTACACCTTC. Translated, it gives CASSRTDNYGYTF.

There are a few counts of this clone. The chain has TRBV6-5 and TRBJ2-7; TRBD2 might be the D (6 bases). Trimming removed 2 bases at V and 3 bases at J, with 8 bases between. This CDR3 comprises 13 residues. CDR1 is MNHEY, CDR2 SVGAGI, per germline. The CDR3, as DNA: TGTGCCAGCAGTTACACTAGCAACTACGAGCAGTACTTC. Translating it yields CASSYTSNYEQYF.

This clone was detected only a few times. V gene TRBV28 combines with J gene TRBJ1-2, with D unclear. The CDR3 loop spans 15 amino acids. The V gene's germline CDR1 is MDHEN and CDR2 SYDVKM. Trimming stripped 6 bases from V and 4 bases from J, with 18 bases between. For the CDR3, the DNA is TGTGCCAGCAGATCCTCTGGACGGACCGGCTATGGCTACACCTTC. Protein sequence: CASRSSGRTGYGYTF.

The gene calls are TRBV27 and TRBJ2-7; TRBD1 matches 10 bases. CDR3 length: 15 residues. Germline V gene data show CDR1 as MNHEY and CDR2 as SMNVEV (reference sequence). V lost 4 bases and J lost 2; bases outside the gene matches: 5. The CDR3 DNA is TGTGCCAGCAGTTGGGGGGACAGGGGAGCCTACGAGCAGTACTTC. It yields the protein CASSWGDRGAYEQYF.

The chain recombines TRBV5-5 with TRBJ2-2; D gene ambiguous. CDR3 length: 18 amino acids. V lost 0 bases to trimming and J lost 1 base, with 16 bases between them. CDR1 and CDR2 (germline): SGHKS, YYEKEE (reference sequence). The CDR3 loop reads CASSLDIGSPQNTGELFF. The CDR3 nucleotides read TGTGCCAGCAGCTTGGATATAGGAAGTCCGCAGAACACCGGGGAGCTGTTTTTT.

The V call is TRBV29-1, the J call TRBJ1-5; D is unclear. The CDR3 runs to 12 residues. Trimming pared 1 base from V and 4 bases from J, leaving 5 bases between. Germline loops: CDR1 SQVTM, CDR2 ANQGSEA. The CDR3 coding sequence is TGCAGCGTTGAAGGTCCGAATCAGCCCCAGCATTTT. Its translation is CSVEGPNQPQHF.

The chain joins TRBV4-2 to TRBJ2-1; D not resolved. The CDR3 is 15 amino acids. The germline V gene has CDR1 LGHNA and CDR2 YNFKEQ. V lost 2 bases to trimming and J lost 0 bases, with 8 bases between them. The CDR3 DNA reads TGTGCCAGCAGCCAAAACTTGAACTCCTACAATGAGCAGTTCTTC. This sequence encodes CASSQNLNSYNEQFF.

The rearrangement joins TRBV28 to TRBJ1-1, with D uncertain. Germline V lookup: CDR1 MDHEN, CDR2 SYDVKM. Trimming took 5 bases from V and 0 from J, leaving 10 bases between them. The CDR3 has 14 amino acids. The CDR3 region has the DNA TGTGCCAGCAGTCCCACCAGAGTGAACACTGAAGCTTTCTTT. Its translation: CASSPTRVNTEAFF.